This TCR beta chain appears in the sequencing data of a study of blood T cell repertoires in COVID-19 (dated by TCRdb to 2018 to 2021). Describing the broader study: Samples from collaborators originated in the United States, Italy and Spain and spanned both the acute and convalescent phases of COVID-19. Where available, HLA class I and class II types were obtained from metadata supplied by the sample provider rather than from assay-based typing. Samples were obtained from the ongoing ImmuneRACE study (first 160 participants) and from over 1,000 subjects provided by 6 global collaborators. The dataset comprised deeply sampled blood TCRbeta repertoires from subjects exposed to, actively infected with, or recovered from COVID-19. The sample metadata nearly always contained a de-identified subject ID, COVID-19 status, age in years and sex. The material from the prospective study consisted of cDNA or gDNA derived from T cells, B-cell-depleted T cells, or PBMCs. The repertoires were released in a freely available public database intended as a resource for research on the immune response to SARS-CoV-2.

The CDR3, cysteine through phenylalanine, is 14 amino acids long. Just CDR3 DNA is preserved here, 42 bases in frame from base 1. V sheds 3 bases and J sheds 0 bases, leaving 9 bases between their ends. Taken from the germline V gene (reference sequence), the CDR1 and CDR2 loops are MNHEY and SMNVEV. The immunoSEQ Assay, a bias-controlled multiplex PCR, was used to amplify TCRbeta CDR3 regions from genomic DNA. As for how the authors treated the data: The number of nucleated cells in each sample was estimated by amplification of reference gene primers within the assay. To quantify the absolute abundance of each unique TCRbeta CDR3 rearrangement, sequence reads were collapsed and filtered. For each sample, productive Simpson clonality was calculated as the square root of Simpson's diversity index over productive rearrangements. What TCRdb holds here is the immuneACCESS table cut down to in-frame rearrangements. Part of the clones is not present; checked against another copy, under half of the missing clones reflect an unresolved V gene, and the others are unexplained. That table gives V, J and clone size, and the DNA gave D and trimming. The sample table records around 180,000 clones; around 74% of these occur just once. 3% of the sample is in the top ten clones.

Broader findings and caveats from the paper: How much clinical and demographic metadata was included differed by source and by participant, and the metadata was provided uncurated.

On this clone itself: No cognate antigen has been identified for it. Base qualities are not recorded, but no much larger clone differs from it by a single base.

Each collaborating institution followed its own protocols to collect whole blood in K2EDTA tubes. For TCRbeta analysis, collaborators shipped samples as frozen whole blood, isolated PBMCs, or DNA extracted from either of those sample types. Input material: peripheral blood. The rearranged segments are TRBV27 and TRBJ2-7, with TRBD1 tentatively as D gene (6 bases match). This receptor was identified in a woman older than 75 with acute or convalescent COVID-19. CDR3 region: CASSLSDSSYEQYF. The base sequence is TGTGCCAGCAGTTTGTCGGACAGCTCCTACGAGCAGTACTTC.